A single T cell receptor beta chain is shown here with its context. This entry is derived from a study of human versus mouse CDR3 diversity and MHC coevolution. Germline CDR1 reads GTSNPN; CDR2 reads SVGIG (reference sequence). Trimming cost V 2 bases and J 1 base, with 8 bases left between them. This CDR3 has 13 amino acids. Cells were CD45RO-negative CD62L-positive naive CD4 T cells sorted from PBMCs. Libraries were prepared by immunoSEQ multiplex PCR; TCRdb keeps only in-frame clonotypes and omits some of them. The profile shows roughly 86,000 clones, 93% of them singletons. The clonotype originates from a person between 25 and 70 years old in good health. The V and J genes are TRBV30 and TRBJ1-2; D gene ambiguous. The sequenced sample was naive CD4+ T cells from blood. Indicated subset: CD45RO-negative CD62L-positive naive CD4 T cells. The CDR3 nucleotides are TGTGCCTGGAGTCCCAGGAATAACTATGGCTACACCTTC. It yields the protein CAWSPRNNYGYTF.